This T cell receptor beta chain was observed in a study of beta chain features in type 1 diabetes. From germline, CDR1 is MNHNS and CDR2 SASEGT. The CDR3 has 12 residues. Trimming removed 3 bases at V and 11 bases at J, with 11 bases between. The isolated RNA, all of it, was reverse transcribed, so expressed TCRB transcripts were what got sequenced. The protocol was immunoSEQ multiplex PCR, while the TCRdb copy is restricted to in-frame clones and leaves out a portion. The sample includes about 270,000 clones, roughly 14% of them seen just once. This clone was counted a few times. The gene calls are TRBV6-1 and TRBJ1-5, with TRBD1 as a possible D gene (5 bases). Material: naive CD4+ T cells from blood. The TCR originated in a woman in her thirties or forties in good health. The CDR3 region has the DNA TGTGCCAGCAGTGACCCGCAGGGTTCCCAGCATTTT. Protein product: CASSDPQGSQHF.